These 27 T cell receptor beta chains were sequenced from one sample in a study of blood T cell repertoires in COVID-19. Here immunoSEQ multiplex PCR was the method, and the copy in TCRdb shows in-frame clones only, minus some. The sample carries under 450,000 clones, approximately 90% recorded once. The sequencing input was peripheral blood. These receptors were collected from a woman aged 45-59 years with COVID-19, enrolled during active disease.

CDR3 sequence: CASRDRGSPYSGNTIYF. In nucleotides, the CDR3 is TGTGCCAGCAGGGACAGGGGCTCCCCATACTCTGGAAACACCATATATTTT. The chain recombines TRBV2 with TRBJ1-3, with 9 positions matching TRBD1. The CDR3 is made up of 17 amino acids. The germline V gene has CDR1 SNHLY and CDR2 FYNNEI. Unmatched junction bases numbered 9, after V lost 6 bases and J lost 0 bases. Filled out from reference TRBV2 and TRBJ1-3, the complete variable domain reads EPEVTQTPSHQVTQMGQEVILRCVPISNHLYFYWYRQILGQKVEFLVSFYNNEISEKSEIFDDQFSVERPDGSNFTLKIRSTKLEDSAMYFCASRDRGSPYSGNTIYFGEGSWLTVV.

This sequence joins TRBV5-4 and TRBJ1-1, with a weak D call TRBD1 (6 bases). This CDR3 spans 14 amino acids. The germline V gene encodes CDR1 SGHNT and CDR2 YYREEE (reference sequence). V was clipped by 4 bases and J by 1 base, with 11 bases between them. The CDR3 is CASSRGQPNTEAFF. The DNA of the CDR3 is TGTGCCAGCAGCAGAGGACAGCCGAACACTGAAGCTTTCTTT.

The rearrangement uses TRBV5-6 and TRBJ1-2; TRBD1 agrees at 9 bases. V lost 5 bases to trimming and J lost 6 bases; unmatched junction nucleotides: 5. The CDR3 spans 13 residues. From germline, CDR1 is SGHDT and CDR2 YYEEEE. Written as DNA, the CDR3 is TGTGCCAGCAGTAGGGACAGGGCAGATGGCTACACCTTC. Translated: CASSRDRADGYTF. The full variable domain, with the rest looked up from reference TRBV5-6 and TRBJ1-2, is DAGVTQSPTHLIKTRGQQVTLRCSPKSGHDTVSWYQQALGQGPQFIFQYYEEEERQRGNFPDRFSGHQFPNYSSELNVNALLLGDSALYLCASSRDRADGYTFGSGTRLTVV.

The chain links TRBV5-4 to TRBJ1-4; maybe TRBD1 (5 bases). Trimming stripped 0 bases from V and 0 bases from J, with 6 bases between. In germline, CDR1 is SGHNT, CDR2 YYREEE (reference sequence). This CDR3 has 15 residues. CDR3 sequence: CASSLGRATNEKLFF. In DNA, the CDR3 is TGTGCCAGCAGCTTGGGCAGGGCAACTAATGAAAAACTGTTTTTT.

This CDR3 reads CASSLTDREAFF. CDR3 DNA: TGCGCCAGCAGCTTGACGGACAGAGAAGCTTTCTTT. The chain combines TRBV5-1 with TRBJ1-1; D is possibly TRBD1 (6 bases). This CDR3 spans 12 amino acids. CDR1 and CDR2 from the germline V gene are SGHRS and YFSETQ. The V and J ends lost 1 base and 8 bases respectively, with 9 bases between them.

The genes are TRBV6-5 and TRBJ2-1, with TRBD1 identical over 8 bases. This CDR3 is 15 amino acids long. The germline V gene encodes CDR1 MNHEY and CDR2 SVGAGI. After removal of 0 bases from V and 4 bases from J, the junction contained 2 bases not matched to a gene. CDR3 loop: CASSYSRTGYNEQFF. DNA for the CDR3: TGTGCCAGCAGTTACTCTCGGACAGGGTACAATGAGCAGTTCTTC.

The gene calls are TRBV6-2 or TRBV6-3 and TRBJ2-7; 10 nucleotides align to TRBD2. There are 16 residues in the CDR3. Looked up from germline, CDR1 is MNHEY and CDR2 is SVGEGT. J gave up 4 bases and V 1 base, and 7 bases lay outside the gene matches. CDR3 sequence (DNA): TGTGCCAGCAGTTACTTGCTAGCGGGGGCCAATTACGAGCAGTACTTC. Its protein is CASSYLLAGANYEQYF.

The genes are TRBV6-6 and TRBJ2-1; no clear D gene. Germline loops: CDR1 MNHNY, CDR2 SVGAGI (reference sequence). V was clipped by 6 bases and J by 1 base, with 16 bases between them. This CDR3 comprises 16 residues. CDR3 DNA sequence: TGTGCCAGCAGCCCTACTCCCGGTCTTTCCTACAATGAGCAGTTCTTC. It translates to CASSPTPGLSYNEQFF.

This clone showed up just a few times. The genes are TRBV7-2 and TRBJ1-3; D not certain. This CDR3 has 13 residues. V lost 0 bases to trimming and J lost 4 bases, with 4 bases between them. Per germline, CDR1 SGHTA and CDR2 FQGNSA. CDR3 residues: CASSLAGGNTIYF. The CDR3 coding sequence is TGTGCCAGCAGCTTAGCGGGCGGAAACACCATATATTTT.

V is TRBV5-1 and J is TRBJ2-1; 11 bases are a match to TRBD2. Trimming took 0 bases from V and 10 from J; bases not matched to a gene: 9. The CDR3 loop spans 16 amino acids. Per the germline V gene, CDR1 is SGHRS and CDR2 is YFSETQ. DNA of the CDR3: TGCGCCAGCAGCTTGGCTGAGGCTAGCGGGGGGTACGAGCAGTTCTTC. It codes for CASSLAEASGGYEQFF. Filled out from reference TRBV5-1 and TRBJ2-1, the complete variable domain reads KAGVTQTPRYLIKTRGQQVTLSCSPISGHRSVSWYQQTPGQGLQFLFEYFSETQRNKGNFPGRFSGRQFSNSRSEMNVSTLELGDSALYLCASSLAEASGGYEQFFGPGTRLTVL.

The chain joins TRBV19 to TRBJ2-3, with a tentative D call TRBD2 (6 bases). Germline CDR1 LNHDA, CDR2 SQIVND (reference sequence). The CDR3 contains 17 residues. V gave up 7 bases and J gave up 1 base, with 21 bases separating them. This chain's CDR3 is CASTSPSGVLRTDTQYF. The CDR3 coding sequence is TGTGCCAGTACCTCACCCTCGGGGGTCCTTCGCACAGATACGCAGTATTTT.

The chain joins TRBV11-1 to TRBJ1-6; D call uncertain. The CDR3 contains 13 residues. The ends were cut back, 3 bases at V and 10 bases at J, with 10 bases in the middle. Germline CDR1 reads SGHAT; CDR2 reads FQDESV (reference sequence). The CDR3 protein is CASSFDGESPLHF. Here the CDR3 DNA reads TGTGCCAGCAGCTTCGACGGGGAATCACCCCTCCACTTT.

The CDR3 sequence: CASSLAAGPNTGELFF. The CDR3 DNA is TGTGCCAGCAGCTTAGCGGCGGGGCCGAACACCGGGGAGCTGTTTTTT. This chain links TRBV7-9 with TRBJ2-2; tentative D call: TRBD2 (6 bases). Germline values: CDR1 SEHNR, CDR2 FQNEAQ (reference sequence). Trimming shortened V by 0 bases and J by 0 bases, and 8 bases separated the two germline ends. The CDR3 runs 16 residues.

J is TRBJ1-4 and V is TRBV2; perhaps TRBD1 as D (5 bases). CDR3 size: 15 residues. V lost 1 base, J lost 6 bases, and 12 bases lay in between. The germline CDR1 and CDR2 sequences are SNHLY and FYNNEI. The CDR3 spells CASSEGVREDEKLFF. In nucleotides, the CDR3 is TGTGCCAGCAGTGAAGGAGTCAGGGAGGATGAAAAACTGTTTTTT.

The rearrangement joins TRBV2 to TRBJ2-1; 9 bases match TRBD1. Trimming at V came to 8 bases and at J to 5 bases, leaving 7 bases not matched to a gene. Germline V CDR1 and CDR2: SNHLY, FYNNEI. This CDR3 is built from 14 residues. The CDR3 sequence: CASERDRANNEQFF. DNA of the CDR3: TGTGCCAGCGAACGGGACAGGGCCAACAATGAGCAGTTCTTC.

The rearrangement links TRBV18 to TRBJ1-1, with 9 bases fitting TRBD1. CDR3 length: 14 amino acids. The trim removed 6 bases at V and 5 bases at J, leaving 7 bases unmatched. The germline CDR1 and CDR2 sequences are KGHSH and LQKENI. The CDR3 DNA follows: TGTGCCAGCTCTCCCGGACAGGGGTGGACTGAAGCTTTCTTT. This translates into CASSPGQGWTEAFF. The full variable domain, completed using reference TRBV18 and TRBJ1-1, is NAGVMQNPRHLVRRRGQEARLRCSPMKGHSHVYWYRQLPEEGLKFMVYLQKENIIDESGMPKERFSAEFPKEGPSILRIQQVVRGDSAAYFCASSPGQGWTEAFFGQGTRLTVV.

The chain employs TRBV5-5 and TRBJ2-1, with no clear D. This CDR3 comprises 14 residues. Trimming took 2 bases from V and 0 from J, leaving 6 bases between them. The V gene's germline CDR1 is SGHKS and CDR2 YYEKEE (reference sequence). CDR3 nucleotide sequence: TGTGCCAGCAGCTTACTGAGCTCCTACAATGAGCAGTTCTTC. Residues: CASSLLSSYNEQFF.

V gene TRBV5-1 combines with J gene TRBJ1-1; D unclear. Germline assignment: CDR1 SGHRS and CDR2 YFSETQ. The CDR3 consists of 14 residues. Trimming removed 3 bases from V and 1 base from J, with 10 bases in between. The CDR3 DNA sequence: TGCGCCAGCAGCTCAAACGCAGAGAACACTGAAGCTTTCTTT. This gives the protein CASSSNAENTEAFF.

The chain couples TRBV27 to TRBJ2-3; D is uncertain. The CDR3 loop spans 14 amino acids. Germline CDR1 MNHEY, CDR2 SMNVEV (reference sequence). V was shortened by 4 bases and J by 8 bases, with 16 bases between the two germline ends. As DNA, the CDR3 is TGTGCCAGCAGTTCCGACGTTACCCCGGGTACGCAGTATTTT. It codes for CASSSDVTPGTQYF.

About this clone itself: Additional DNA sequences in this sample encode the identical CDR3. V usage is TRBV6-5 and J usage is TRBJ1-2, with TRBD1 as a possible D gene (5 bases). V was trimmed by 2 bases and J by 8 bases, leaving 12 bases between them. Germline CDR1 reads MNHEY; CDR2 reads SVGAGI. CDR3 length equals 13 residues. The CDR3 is CASSYSRGSGYTF. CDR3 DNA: TGTGCCAGCAGTTACAGCCGGGGGTCCGGCTACACCTTC.

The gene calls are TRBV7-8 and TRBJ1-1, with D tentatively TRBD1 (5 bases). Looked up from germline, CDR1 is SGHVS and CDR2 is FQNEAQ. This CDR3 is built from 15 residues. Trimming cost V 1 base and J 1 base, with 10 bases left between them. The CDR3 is CASSLESRGNTEAFF. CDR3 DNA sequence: TGTGCCAGCAGCTTAGAATCAAGGGGGAACACTGAAGCTTTCTTT. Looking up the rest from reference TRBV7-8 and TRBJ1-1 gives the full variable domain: GAGVSQSPRYKVAKRGQDVALRCDPISGHVSLFWYQQALGQGPEFLTYFQNEAQLDKSGLPSDRFFAERPEGSVSTLKIQRTQQEDSAVYLCASSLESRGNTEAFFGQGTRLTVV.

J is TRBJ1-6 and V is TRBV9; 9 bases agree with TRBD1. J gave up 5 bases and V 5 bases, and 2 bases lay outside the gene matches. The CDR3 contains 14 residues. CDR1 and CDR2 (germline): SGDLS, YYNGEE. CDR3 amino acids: CASRGTGNNSPLHF. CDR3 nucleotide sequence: TGTGCCAGCAGGGGGACAGGGAATAATTCACCCCTCCACTTT.

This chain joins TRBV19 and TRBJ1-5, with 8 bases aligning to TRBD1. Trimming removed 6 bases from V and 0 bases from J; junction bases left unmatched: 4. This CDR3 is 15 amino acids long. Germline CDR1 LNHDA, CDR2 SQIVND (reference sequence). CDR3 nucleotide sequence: TGTGCCAGTAGAGCCGACAGGGGTAGCAATCAGCCCCAGCATTTT. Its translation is CASRADRGSNQPQHF.

The CDR3 DNA is TGTGCCAGCAGTGACTCGATGGGGACAGGGGGCAGCTACACCTTC. It encodes CASSDSMGTGGSYTF. V gene TRBV6-4 combines with J gene TRBJ1-2; the match to TRBD1 covers 12 bases. This CDR3 spans 15 amino acids. CDR1 is MRHNA, CDR2 SNTAGT, per germline. V lost 0 bases to trimming and J lost 9 bases; unmatched junction nucleotides: 5.

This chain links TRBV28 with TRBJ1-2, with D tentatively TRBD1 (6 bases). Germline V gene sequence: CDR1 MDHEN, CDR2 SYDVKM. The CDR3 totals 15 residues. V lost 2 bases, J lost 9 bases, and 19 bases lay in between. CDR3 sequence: CASSLMTGPTYRYTF. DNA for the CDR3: TGTGCCAGCAGTTTAATGACAGGCCCAACATACCGCTACACCTTC.

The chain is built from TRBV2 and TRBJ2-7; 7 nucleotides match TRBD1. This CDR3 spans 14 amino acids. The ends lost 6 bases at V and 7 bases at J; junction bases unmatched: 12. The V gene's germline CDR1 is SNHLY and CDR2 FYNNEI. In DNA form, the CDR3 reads TGTGCCAGCAGCTACGACGGCGCCAGGGGGGAGCAGTACTTC. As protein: CASSYDGARGEQYF.

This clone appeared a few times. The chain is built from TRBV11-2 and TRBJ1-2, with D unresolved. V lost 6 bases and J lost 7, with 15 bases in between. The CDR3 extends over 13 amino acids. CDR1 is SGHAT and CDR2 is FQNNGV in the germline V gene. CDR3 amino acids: CASSLPSLSGYTF. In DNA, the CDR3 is TGTGCCAGCAGTTTACCGTCCCTCTCTGGCTACACCTTC.